These 21 T cell receptor beta chains share one sample of origin, sequenced in a study of T-cell memory formation after mild COVID-19 (dated by TCRdb to the early 2020s). Libraries were prepared through 5' RACE. TCRdb records Illumina NovaSeq 6000 as the sequencer. TCRdb reanalyzed the raw reads on its own, using fastp at Q25 for trimming and MiXCR for clone calling, and kept in-frame beta chains. Each CDR3 protein appears once, grouped with its most common genes and DNA. Within this sample are just under 350,000 distinct CDR3 sequences, with 10% to 15% of them counted one time only. The ten largest account for over 20% of the sample. Material: PBMCs or a T cell subset sorted from them (not recorded which). The receptors originated from a man between 18 and 35 years old who had mild COVID-19 (a few samples of this study predate the infection). The sample titles of this study are shuffled in the database, so cell type and time point are left out; the donor was told from shared clones.

This chain joins TRBV12-3 or TRBV12-4 and TRBJ2-3; D perhaps matches TRBD1 (6 bases). CDR3 length: 14 residues. V gave up 2 bases and J gave up 2 bases, with 8 bases separating them. CDR3 sequence reads: CASSLNRVTDTQYF. CDR3 DNA sequence: TGTGCCAGCAGTTTAAACAGGGTCACAGATACGCAGTATTTT.

This chain connects TRBV2 to TRBJ2-7; D remains ambiguous. The ends were cut back, 6 bases at V and 0 bases at J, with 12 bases in the middle. Germline lookup yields CDR1 SNHLY and CDR2 FYNNEI. The CDR3 is 14 amino acids. DNA for the CDR3: TGTGCCAGCAGGGCAACGTGGACCTCCTACGAGCAGTACTTC. It codes for CASRATWTSYEQYF. Variable domain in full (rest from reference TRBV2 and TRBJ2-7): EPEVTQTPSHQVTQMGQEVILRCVPISNHLYFYWYRQILGQKVEFLVSFYNNEISEKSEIFDDQFSVERPDGSNFTLKIRSTKLEDSAMYFCASRATWTSYEQYFGPGTRLTVT.

The table lists this clonotype with a few counts. The chain recombines TRBV2 with TRBJ1-5, with D unclear. V lost 6 bases and J 1 base, leaving 4 bases between the germline ends. Germline V CDR1 and CDR2: SNHLY, FYNNEI. The CDR3 has 12 residues. CDR3 residues: CASRKSNQPQHF. CDR3 DNA: TGTGCCAGCAGGAAGAGCAATCAGCCCCAGCATTTT.

This clonotype was seen a few times. V and J are TRBV7-2 and TRBJ2-5, with D possibly matching TRBD1 (6 bases). Germline-derived CDR1 and CDR2 are SGHTA and FQGNSA. The CDR3 totals 16 residues. V was clipped by 4 bases and J by 6 bases, with 21 bases between them. The CDR3 DNA reads as TGTGCCAGCAGCTCCCTGCTAGGGGGTATCGGACAGACCCAGTACTTC. As protein: CASSSLLGGIGQTQYF.

The chain joins TRBV9 to TRBJ2-1; the D is unclear. This CDR3 spans 15 amino acids. Germline CDR1 reads SGDLS; CDR2 reads YYNGEE. The V gene lost 0 bases and the J gene lost 0 bases, with 7 bases spanning the gap. The CDR3 here is CASSVGLSSYNEQFF. In DNA, the CDR3 is TGTGCCAGCAGCGTAGGGCTTAGCTCCTACAATGAGCAGTTCTTC.

This clonotype showed up just a few times. The genes are TRBV2 and TRBJ1-1; D is possibly TRBD1 (5 bases). There are 16 residues in the CDR3. Trimming left V 5 bases short and J 3 bases short, with 19 bases between. In germline, CDR1 is SNHLY, CDR2 FYNNEI. The CDR3 DNA follows: TGTGCCAGCAGTACGAGGGGTGGCAGGGCGTACACTGAAGCTTTCTTT. Encoded protein: CASSTRGGRAYTEAFF.

The gene calls are TRBV7-8 and TRBJ2-7; TRBD1 aligns across 9 bases. In germline, CDR1 is SGHVS, CDR2 FQNEAQ. V gave up 5 bases and J gave up 0 bases; unmatched junction bases: 14. The CDR3 has 18 residues. This CDR3 is CASSRSSGDRASSYEQYF. The DNA of the CDR3 is TGTGCCAGCAGCCGGTCTTCAGGGGACAGGGCGAGCTCCTACGAGCAGTACTTC.

This clonotype turned up a few times. This chain connects TRBV12-3 or TRBV12-4 to TRBJ2-1, with 10 bases matching TRBD1. The CDR3 is 14 amino acids. V trimming: 8 bases; J trimming: 8 bases; junction bases outside the gene matches: 9. The CDR3 sequence is CASRDRGNLDEQFF. DNA of the CDR3: TGTGCCAGCCGGGACAGGGGTAACTTGGATGAGCAGTTCTTC.

The chain has TRBV5-8 and TRBJ2-3, with 9 bases lining up with TRBD1. The CDR3 extends over 14 amino acids. Germline V gene data show CDR1 as SGHTS and CDR2 as YDEGEE. Trimming at V came to 7 bases and at J to 5 bases, leaving 8 bases not matched to a gene. For the CDR3, the DNA is TGTGCCAGCCTACCGGGACAGGGAAAAGATACGCAGTATTTT. Protein sequence: CASLPGQGKDTQYF.

This clonotype has a count of ten or more. CDR3 coding DNA: TGTGCCAGCAGCCCCGGGACAGGGGGAGACGAGCAGTACTTC. Translated: CASSPGTGGDEQYF. This rearrangement joins TRBV12-3 or TRBV12-4 to TRBJ2-7; 11 nucleotides agree with TRBD1. V shed 6 bases, J shed 5 bases, and the junction held 6 bases outside the gene matches. The CDR3 covers 14 residues.

V gene TRBV19 combines with J gene TRBJ2-7; D is ambiguous. The CDR3 length is 12 residues. V lost 5 bases to trimming and J lost 2 bases, with 7 bases between them. CDR1 LNHDA and CDR2 SQIVND come from the germline V gene (reference sequence). CDR3 bases: TGTGCCAGTAGTTCGCGACCCTACGAGCAGTACTTC. Its protein is CASSSRPYEQYF.

The V call is TRBV9, the J call TRBJ2-2; TRBD1 might be the D (6 bases). Trimming removed 2 bases from V and 4 bases from J, with 12 bases in between. This CDR3 has 15 residues. Germline V CDR1 and CDR2: SGDLS, YYNGEE. The CDR3: CASSVGGGGTGELFF. The CDR3, as DNA: TGTGCCAGCAGCGTTGGGGGCGGCGGCACCGGGGAGCTGTTTTTT.

The chain recombines TRBV4-2 with TRBJ2-5; 7 bases are shared with TRBD2. The germline CDR1 and CDR2 sequences are LGHNA and YNFKEQ. This CDR3 has 15 residues. After removal of 0 bases from V and 7 bases from J, the junction contained 8 bases not matched to a gene. CDR3 sequence: CASSQESGVYGTQYF. As DNA, the CDR3 is TGTGCCAGCAGCCAAGAGAGCGGGGTATATGGGACCCAGTACTTC.

This clonotype appeared a few times. The chain combines TRBV12-5 with TRBJ1-5; D may be TRBD1 (6 bases). The length of the CDR3 is 16 residues. CDR1 and CDR2 (germline): LGHNT, FRNRAP. Trimming removed 4 bases at V and 0 bases at J, with 13 bases between. Here the CDR3 DNA reads TGTGCTAGTGGTTCCTGGGGGCATGATAGCAATCAGCCCCAGCATTTT. Amino acid sequence: CASGSWGHDSNQPQHF.

J is TRBJ1-6 and V is TRBV6-6; D not resolved. The CDR3 contains 14 residues. In germline, CDR1 is MNHNY, CDR2 SVGAGI (reference sequence). V was pared by 2 bases and J by 2 bases, with 4 bases between. CDR3 in DNA: TGTGCCAGCAGTTACCTCCCCTATAATTCACCCCTCCACTTT. Translating it yields CASSYLPYNSPLHF.

There are a few counts of this clonotype. V usage is TRBV28 and J usage is TRBJ2-1; 8 nucleotides line up with TRBD2. Germline CDR1 is MDHEN and CDR2 is SYDVKM. The CDR3 consists of 15 residues. Losses at the gene ends were 7 bases for V and 6 bases for J; bases not matched to a gene: 11. This CDR3 is CASTVAGGAGNEQFF. The CDR3, as DNA: TGTGCCAGCACGGTGGCGGGGGGTGCGGGCAATGAGCAGTTCTTC.

The V gene is TRBV7-2, the J gene TRBJ1-3; D not resolved. CDR3 length: 12 residues. Germline V gene sequence: CDR1 SGHTA, CDR2 FQGNSA. Trimming pared 5 bases from V and 4 bases from J, leaving 6 bases between. The CDR3 DNA sequence: TGTGCCAGCAGCACCTACGGAAACACCATATATTTT. Residues: CASSTYGNTIYF. The full variable domain, completed using reference TRBV7-2 and TRBJ1-3, is GAGVSQSPSNKVTEKGKDVELRCDPISGHTALYWYRQSLGQGLEFLIYFQGNSAPDKSGLPSDRFSAERTGGSVSTLTIQRTQQEDSAVYLCASSTYGNTIYFGEGSWLTVV.

At least ten counts were recorded for this clonotype. The V gene is TRBV12-3 or TRBV12-4, the J gene TRBJ2-5, with 7 bases aligning to TRBD1. There are 14 residues in the CDR3. The junction had 4 bases not matched to a gene; V was cut back by 5 bases and J by 1 base. The CDR3 DNA reads as TGTGCCAGCAGTCTAGACAGGGCCCAAGAGACCCAGTACTTC. Protein sequence: CASSLDRAQETQYF.

This clonotype was seen a handful of times. The chain recombines TRBV5-1 with TRBJ2-1, with 7 positions matching TRBD2. The CDR3 has 12 residues. CDR1 and CDR2 from the germline V gene are SGHRS and YFSETQ. Trimming at V came to 1 base and at J to 10 bases, leaving 2 bases not matched to a gene. The CDR3 spells CASSLMGGEQFF. In nucleotides, the CDR3 is TGCGCCAGCAGCTTGATGGGAGGGGAGCAGTTCTTC.

The table lists this clonotype with many counts. J is TRBJ1-2 and V is TRBV6-5, with D unresolved. Germline lookup yields CDR1 MNHEY and CDR2 SVGAGI. The CDR3 spans 12 residues. The V and J ends lost 6 bases and 7 bases respectively, with 12 bases between them. The CDR3 sequence is CASSSISGGYTF. Here the CDR3 DNA reads TGTGCCAGCAGCTCCATTTCAGGTGGCTACACCTTC.

A few counts support this clonotype. The chain employs TRBV4-3 and TRBJ2-2; D not certain. Trimming pared 3 bases from V and 9 bases from J, leaving 5 bases between. CDR1 is LGHNA, CDR2 YSLEER, per germline. The CDR3 runs to 11 residues. CDR3 sequence: CASSHGWELFF. CDR3 nucleotide sequence: TGCGCCAGCAGCCATGGGTGGGAGCTGTTTTTT.